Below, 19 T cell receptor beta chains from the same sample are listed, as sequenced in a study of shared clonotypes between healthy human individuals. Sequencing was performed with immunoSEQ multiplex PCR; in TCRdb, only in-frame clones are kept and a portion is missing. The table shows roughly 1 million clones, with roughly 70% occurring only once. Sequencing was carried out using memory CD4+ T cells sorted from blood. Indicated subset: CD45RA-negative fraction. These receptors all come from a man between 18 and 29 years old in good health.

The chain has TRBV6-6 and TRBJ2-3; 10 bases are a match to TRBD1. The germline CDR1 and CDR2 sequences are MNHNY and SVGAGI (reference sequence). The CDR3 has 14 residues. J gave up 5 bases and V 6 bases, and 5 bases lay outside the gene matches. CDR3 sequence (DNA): TGTGCCAGCAGGAGGACAGGGGGGGTAGATACGCAGTATTTT. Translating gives CASRRTGGVDTQYF.

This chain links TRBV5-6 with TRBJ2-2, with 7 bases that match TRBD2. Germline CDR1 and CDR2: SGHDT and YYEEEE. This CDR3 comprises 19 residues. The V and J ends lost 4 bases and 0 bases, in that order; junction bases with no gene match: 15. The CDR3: CASSPSSGTAFANTGELFF. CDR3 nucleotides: TGTGCCAGCAGCCCCTCCAGCGGGACCGCGTTCGCGAACACCGGGGAGCTGTTTTTT.

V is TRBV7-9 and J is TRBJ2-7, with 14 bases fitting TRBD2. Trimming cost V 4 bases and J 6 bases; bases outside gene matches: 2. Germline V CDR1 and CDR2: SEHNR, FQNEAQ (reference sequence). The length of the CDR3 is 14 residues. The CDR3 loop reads CASSSGLAGGEQYF. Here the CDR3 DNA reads TGTGCCAGCAGCTCAGGACTAGCGGGAGGCGAGCAGTACTTC. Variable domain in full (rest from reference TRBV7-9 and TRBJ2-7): DTGVSQNPRHKITKRGQNVTFRCDPISEHNRLYWYRQTLGQGPEFLTYFQNEAQLEKSRLLSDRFSAERPKGSFSTLEIQRTEQGDSAMYLCASSSGLAGGEQYFGPGTRLTVT.

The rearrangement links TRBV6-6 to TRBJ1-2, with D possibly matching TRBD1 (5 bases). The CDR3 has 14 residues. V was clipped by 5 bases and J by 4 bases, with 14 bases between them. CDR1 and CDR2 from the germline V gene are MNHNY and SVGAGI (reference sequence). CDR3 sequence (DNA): TGTGCCAGCAGTGGTGGGGGAACGGGCTATGGCTACACCTTC. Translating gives CASSGGGTGYGYTF.

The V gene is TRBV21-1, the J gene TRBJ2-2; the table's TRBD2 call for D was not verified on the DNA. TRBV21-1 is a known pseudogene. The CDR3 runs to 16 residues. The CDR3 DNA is TGTGCCAGCATCATTGGGGGGACTAGCAAGTCCGGGGAGCTGTTTTTT. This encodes CASIIGGTSKSGELFF.

The CDR3 DNA reads TGTGCCAGCAGGACAGGGGTAGAAAATTCACCCCTCCACTTT. It encodes CASRTGVENSPLHF. The rearrangement links TRBV9 to TRBJ1-6; TRBD1 matches 8 bases. Per the germline V gene, CDR1 is SGDLS and CDR2 is YYNGEE. The junction had 5 bases not matched to a gene; V was cut back by 5 bases and J by 7 bases. The CDR3 totals 14 residues.

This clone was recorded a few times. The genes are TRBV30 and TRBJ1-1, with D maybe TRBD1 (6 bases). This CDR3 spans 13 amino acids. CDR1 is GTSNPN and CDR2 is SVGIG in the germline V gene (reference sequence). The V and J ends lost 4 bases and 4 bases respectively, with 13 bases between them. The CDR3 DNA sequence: TGTGCCTGGAATCAGGGGTCGGGCACTGAAGCTTTCTTT. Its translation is CAWNQGSGTEAFF.

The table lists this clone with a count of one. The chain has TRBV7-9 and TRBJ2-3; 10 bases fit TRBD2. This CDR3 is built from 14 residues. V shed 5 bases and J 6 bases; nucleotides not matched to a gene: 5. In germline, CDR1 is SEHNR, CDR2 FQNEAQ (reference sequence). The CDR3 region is CASSRTSGWDTQYF. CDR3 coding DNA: TGTGCCAGCAGCCGGACTAGCGGATGGGATACGCAGTATTTT. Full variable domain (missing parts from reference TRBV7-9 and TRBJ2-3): DTGVSQNPRHKITKRGQNVTFRCDPISEHNRLYWYRQTLGQGPEFLTYFQNEAQLEKSRLLSDRFSAERPKGSFSTLEIQRTEQGDSAMYLCASSRTSGWDTQYFGPGTRLTVL.

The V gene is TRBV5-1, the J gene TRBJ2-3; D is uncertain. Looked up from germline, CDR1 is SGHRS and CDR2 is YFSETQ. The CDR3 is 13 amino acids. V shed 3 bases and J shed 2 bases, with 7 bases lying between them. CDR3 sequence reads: CASSSEPTDTQYF. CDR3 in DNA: TGCGCCAGCAGCTCGGAGCCCACAGATACGCAGTATTTT.

CDR3 loop: CASRPTGRDEQYF. CDR3 bases: TGTGCCAGCAGGCCGACAGGGCGAGACGAGCAGTACTTC. The gene calls are TRBV6-5 and TRBJ2-7; 7 bases line up with TRBD1. CDR3 size: 13 residues. V was pared by 6 bases and J by 5 bases, with 7 bases of the junction left unmatched. Germline V gives CDR1 MNHEY, CDR2 SVGAGI.

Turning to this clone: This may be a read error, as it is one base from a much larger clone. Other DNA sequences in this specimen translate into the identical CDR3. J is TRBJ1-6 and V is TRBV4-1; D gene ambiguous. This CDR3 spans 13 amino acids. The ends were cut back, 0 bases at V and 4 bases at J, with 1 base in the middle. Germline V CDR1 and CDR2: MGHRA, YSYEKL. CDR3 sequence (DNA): TGCGCCAGCAGCCAAGATTATAATTCACCCCTCCACTTT. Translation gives CASSQDYNSPLHF.

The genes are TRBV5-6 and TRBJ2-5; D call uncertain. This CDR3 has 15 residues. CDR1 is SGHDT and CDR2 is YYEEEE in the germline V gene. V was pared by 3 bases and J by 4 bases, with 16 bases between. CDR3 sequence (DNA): TGTGCCAGCAGCTCCTCATATACCGTGGGAGAGACCCAGTACTTC. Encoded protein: CASSSSYTVGETQYF.

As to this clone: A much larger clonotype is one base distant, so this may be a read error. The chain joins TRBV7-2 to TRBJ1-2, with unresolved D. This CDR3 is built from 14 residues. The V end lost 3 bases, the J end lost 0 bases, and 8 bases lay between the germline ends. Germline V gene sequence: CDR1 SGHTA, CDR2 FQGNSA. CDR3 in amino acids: CASSFTAANYGYTF. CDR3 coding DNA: TGTGCCAGCAGCTTTACAGCAGCTAACTATGGCTACACCTTC.

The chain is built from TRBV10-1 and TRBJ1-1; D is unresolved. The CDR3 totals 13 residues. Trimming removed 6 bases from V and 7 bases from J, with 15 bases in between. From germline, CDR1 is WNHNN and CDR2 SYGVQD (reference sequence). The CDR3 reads CASREMVGSEAFF. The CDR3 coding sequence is TGCGCCAGCAGGGAGATGGTGGGAAGTGAAGCTTTCTTT.

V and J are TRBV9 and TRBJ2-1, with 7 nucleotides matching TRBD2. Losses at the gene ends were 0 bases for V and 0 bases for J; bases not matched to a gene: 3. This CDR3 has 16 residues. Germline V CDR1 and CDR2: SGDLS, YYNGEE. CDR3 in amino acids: CASSVGRGDSYNEQFF. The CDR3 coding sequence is TGTGCCAGCAGCGTAGGACGGGGGGACTCCTACAATGAGCAGTTCTTC. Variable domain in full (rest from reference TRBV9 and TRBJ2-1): DSGVTQTPKHLITATGQRVTLRCSPRSGDLSVYWYQQSLDQGLQFLIQYYNGEERAKGNILERFSAQQFPDLHSELNLSSLELGDSALYFCASSVGRGDSYNEQFFGPGTRLTVL.

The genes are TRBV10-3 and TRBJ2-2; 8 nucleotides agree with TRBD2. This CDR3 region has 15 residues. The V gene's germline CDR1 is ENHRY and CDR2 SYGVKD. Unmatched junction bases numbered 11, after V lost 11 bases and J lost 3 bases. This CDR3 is CAASEREMDTGELFF. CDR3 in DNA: TGTGCCGCTTCGGAGCGGGAGATGGACACCGGGGAGCTGTTTTTT.

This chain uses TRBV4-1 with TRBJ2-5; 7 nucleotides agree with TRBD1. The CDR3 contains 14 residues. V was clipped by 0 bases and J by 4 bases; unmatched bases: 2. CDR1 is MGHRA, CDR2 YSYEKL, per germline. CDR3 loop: CASSQEQGRETQYF. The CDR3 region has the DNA TGCGCCAGCAGCCAAGAACAGGGGCGAGAGACCCAGTACTTC.

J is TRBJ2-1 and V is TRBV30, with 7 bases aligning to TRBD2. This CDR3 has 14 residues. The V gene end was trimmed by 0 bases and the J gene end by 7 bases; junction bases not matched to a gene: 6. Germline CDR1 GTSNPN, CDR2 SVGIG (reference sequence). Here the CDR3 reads CAWSVLLARNEQFF. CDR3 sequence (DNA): TGTGCCTGGAGTGTACTACTAGCGAGGAATGAGCAGTTCTTC.

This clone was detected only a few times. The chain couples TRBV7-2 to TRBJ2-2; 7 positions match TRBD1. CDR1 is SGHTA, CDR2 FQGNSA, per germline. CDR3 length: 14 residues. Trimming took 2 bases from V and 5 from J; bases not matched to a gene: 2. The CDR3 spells CASSLQDRTGELFF. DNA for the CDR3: TGTGCCAGCAGCTTACAGGACAGGACCGGGGAGCTGTTTTTT. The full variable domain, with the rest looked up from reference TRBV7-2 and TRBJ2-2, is GAGVSQSPSNKVTEKGKDVELRCDPISGHTALYWYRQSLGQGLEFLIYFQGNSAPDKSGLPSDRFSAERTGGSVSTLTIQRTQQEDSAVYLCASSLQDRTGELFFGEGSRLTVL.